The 28 T cell receptor beta chains listed next were all sequenced from one sample in a study of tumor and adjacent non-tumor tissue in lung cancer. No cell sorting was done before RNA was extracted from the tissue. A modified ARM-PCR protocol with three rounds of nested PCR amplified TCRbeta. TCRdb recomputed calls from the multiplex PCR reads with MiXCR, one row per CDR3 protein. The table records around 66,000 distinct CDR3 sequences, 73% of them present only once. Specimen: lung tumor tissue. The receptors shown here come from a man between 60 and 70 years old with non-small cell lung cancer.

This clonotype occurred many times. The CDR3 loop reads CASRLGLAGLSYNEQFF. The CDR3 DNA sequence: TGTGCCAGCAGGCTGGGACTAGCGGGACTTTCCTACAATGAGCAGTTCTTC. The chain links TRBV6-2 or TRBV6-3 to TRBJ2-1; TRBD2 matches 13 bases. J was trimmed by 1 base and V by 6 bases; bases with no gene match: 6. The CDR3 covers 17 residues. Germline-derived CDR1 and CDR2 are MNHEY and SVGEGT.

To note about this clonotype: A junction end diverges from the germline sequence, so it may reflect a read error. The chain combines TRBV6-2 or TRBV6-3 with TRBJ2-7, with D maybe TRBD1 (6 bases). The CDR3 sequence is 14 residues long. Germline loops: CDR1 MNHEY, CDR2 SVGEGT. CDR3 DNA: TGTGCCACGAAACGGGACAACACGACTCACGAGCAGTGCTTC. Residues: CATKRDNTTHEQCF.

The rearrangement links TRBV5-6 to TRBJ2-3, with D tentatively TRBD2 (5 bases). CDR1 and CDR2 from the germline V gene are SGHDT and YYEEEE. With 4 bases removed from V and 15 bases from J, the gap between germline ends came to 21 bases. The CDR3 sequence is 13 residues long. The CDR3 sequence is CASSEMTADTGYF. In DNA form, the CDR3 reads TGTGCCAGCAGCGAGATGACGGCAGATACGGGATATTTT.

Concerning this clonotype itself: Its ends do not fully match the called genes, so a read error is possible. The chain is built from TRBV12-5 and TRBJ2-7; perhaps TRBD2 as D (6 bases). Germline lookup yields CDR1 LGHNT and CDR2 FRNRAP. CDR3 length equals 19 residues. The CDR3 region is CASALEYSGFTTHPDEHYF. CDR3 bases: TGTGCTAGTGCTTTGGAGTATAGCGGCTTTACCACCCACCCGGACGAGCACTACTTC.

As concerns this clonotype: With a much larger clone just one base away, this may be a read error. The chain combines TRBV7-8 with TRBJ1-2; 10 bases align to TRBD1. In germline, CDR1 is SGHVS, CDR2 FQNEAQ. There are 14 residues in the CDR3. The CDR3 sequence is CASSRDRGTYDYTF. The CDR3 nucleotides are TGTGCCAGCAGCAGGGACAGGGGAACCTATGACTACACCTTC. Using reference TRBV7-8 and TRBJ1-2 for the parts outside the CDR3, the full variable domain is GAGVSQSPRYKVAKRGQDVALRCDPISGHVSLFWYQQALGQGPEFLTYFQNEAQLDKSGLPSDRFFAERPEGSVSTLKIQRTQQEDSAVYLCASSRDRGTYDYTFGSGTRLTVV.

As to this clonotype: It is likely a read error, because the conserved phenylalanine at the end of the CDR3 is missing. The genes are TRBV6-6 and TRBJ2-1, with unresolved D. Germline CDR1 MNHNY, CDR2 SVGAGI (reference sequence). Trimming cost V 10 bases and J 7 bases, with 14 bases left between them. This CDR3 is built from 12 residues. The CDR3 DNA follows: TGTGCCACCTGCCCCGGAAGGAATGAGCAGTTCTAC. Encoded protein: CATCPGRNEQFY.

On this clonotype itself: This CDR3 is missing its conserved last phenylalanine or tryptophan, likely due to a read error. The DNA is omitted, as the CDR3 cannot be located on it reliably, and the CDR3 follows TCRdb's listing. This sequence joins TRBV6-5 and TRBJ1-1; the table's D call of TRBD1 was not tested on the DNA. 15 amino acids form the CDR3, both terminal residues included. Germline V gene data show CDR1 as MNHEY and CDR2 as SVGAGI. The CDR3 spells CASSYSRRGGTEAYI.

The chain recombines TRBV4-3 with TRBJ2-7, with TRBD1 as a possible D gene (6 bases). The germline CDR1 and CDR2 sequences are LGHNA and YSLEER. This CDR3 comprises 13 residues. Trimming cost V 0 bases and J 6 bases, with 9 bases left between them. CDR3 coding DNA: TGCGCCAGCAGCCAAGATGGGGGCTTCGAGCAGTACTTC. Its protein is CASSQDGGFEQYF.

The chain employs TRBV6-5 and TRBJ2-1, with TRBD2 as a possible D gene (6 bases). The CDR3 totals 14 residues. V was cut by 5 bases and J by 16 bases, with 24 bases left in between. CDR1 MNHEY and CDR2 SVGAGI come from the germline V gene. DNA for the CDR3: TGTGCCAGCAGTGCCGGGGGTCCCCGGAATGAGGAATTCTTC. This translates into CASSAGGPRNEEFF.

This clonotype is deemed medium-sized (0.01 to 0.1%). The chain couples TRBV29-1 to TRBJ1-3, with TRBD1 matching over 9 bases. The CDR3 is 13 amino acids. The ends lost 6 bases at V and 3 bases at J; junction bases unmatched: 3. Per germline, CDR1 SQVTM and CDR2 ANQGSEA. This chain's CDR3 is CSVTDRGGNTIYF. CDR3 bases: TGCAGCGTCACGGACAGGGGTGGAAACACCATATATTTT. The whole variable domain, filled in from reference TRBV29-1 and TRBJ1-3, reads SAVISQKPSRDICQRGTSLTIQCQVDSQVTMMFWYRQQPGQSLTLIATANQGSEATYESGFVIDKFPISRPNLTFSTLTVSNMSPEDSSIYLCSVTDRGGNTIYFGEGSWLTVV.

As for this clonotype: At one of its ends the junction is not consistent with the germline gene, which may arise from a read error. The rearrangement joins TRBV6-6 to TRBJ1-6; 7 nucleotides agree with TRBD1. The V gene's germline CDR1 is MNHNY and CDR2 SVGAGI (reference sequence). The CDR3 contains 16 residues. This CDR3 reads CVTAGGTVTYNSPFHF. The CDR3 DNA reads TGTGTCACCGCAGGTGGGACAGTGACCTATAATTCACCCTTCCACTTT.

The sample holds one count of this clonotype. The CDR3 end shows no conserved phenylalanine or tryptophan, and so a read error is likely. Because the CDR3's place on the DNA is in doubt, the DNA is left out and the CDR3 is given as listed by TCRdb. This chain links TRBV20-1 with TRBJ2-7; the table calls TRBD2, which could not be checked here. The CDR3 spans 16 amino acids, including both terminal residues. Germline V lookup: CDR1 DFQATT, CDR2 SNEGSKA (reference sequence). The CDR3 is CSATSLTQRDLYEHYI.

This clonotype was seen a single time. Compared with germline, one end of the junction differs, possibly owing to a read error. The genes are TRBV11-2 and TRBJ2-1; 12 bases match TRBD2. Germline CDR1 and CDR2: SGHAT and FQNNGV. The CDR3 spans 17 residues. CDR3 region: CVSSLALLAGGVNEQFF. DNA for the CDR3: TGTGTCAGCAGCTTAGCCCTACTAGCGGGAGGAGTAAATGAGCAGTTCTTC. Looking up the rest from reference TRBV11-2 and TRBJ2-1 gives the full variable domain: EAGVAQSPRYKIIEKRQSVAFWCNPISGHATLYWYQQILGQGPKLLIQFQNNGVVDDSQLPKDRFSAERLKGVDSTLKIQPAKLEDSAVYLCVSSLALLAGGVNEQFFGPGTRLTVL.

About this clonotype itself: The junction does not match germline at one end; this may be a read error. J is TRBJ2-3 and V is TRBV20-1, with D tentatively TRBD1 or TRBD2 (5 bases each). The CDR3 runs 13 residues. The germline CDR1 and CDR2 sequences are DFQATT and SNEGSKA (reference sequence). The CDR3 nucleotides read TGTAATGCCGAGGGGCTTGACGCAGATACGCAGTATTTT. It is translated as CNAEGLDADTQYF.

This chain links TRBV7-8 with TRBJ2-3; TRBD2 matches 7 bases. The germline V gene has CDR1 SGHVS and CDR2 FQNEAQ. The CDR3 has 17 residues. J gave up 5 bases and V 0 bases, and 11 bases lay outside the gene matches. This CDR3 reads CASSLAQGGRAVDTQYF. The CDR3 DNA is TGTGCCAGCAGCTTAGCGCAGGGCGGGAGAGCGGTAGATACGCAGTATTTT.

Concerning this clonotype: The germline gene is not matched at one end of the junction; a read error may be the cause. This chain links TRBV29-1 with TRBJ2-2; D unclear. The CDR3 has 13 residues. Germline CDR1 is SQVTM and CDR2 is ANQGSEA. CDR3 in DNA: TGCAGCGTTTCGTGGTTGAACACTGGGGAGCTGTTTTTT. This encodes CSVSWLNTGELFF.

Turning to this clonotype: The junction differs from germline at one of its ends, possibly a read error. This chain connects TRBV20-1 to TRBJ2-1, with 15 nucleotides matching TRBD2. The length of the CDR3 is 15 residues. Germline CDR1 is DFQATT and CDR2 is SNEGSKA (reference sequence). The CDR3 coding sequence is TGCAGTGCTAGAGTCGGGACTAGCGGGAGGAATGACCAGTTCTTT. Its translation: CSARVGTSGRNDQFF.

As to this clonotype: At one of its ends the junction is not consistent with the germline gene, which may arise from a read error. V and J are TRBV20-1 and TRBJ2-1, with D perhaps matching TRBD1 or TRBD2 (6 bases each). CDR1 is DFQATT, CDR2 SNEGSKA, per germline (reference sequence). The CDR3 length is 16 residues. The CDR3 region has the DNA TGCAGTACTAGAGATCGAGGACGGGGGCCCTACAAAGAGCAGTTCTTC. It encodes CSTRDRGRGPYKEQFF.

As for this clonotype: An end of the junction does not agree with germline; a read error may underlie this. The chain carries TRBV6-6 and TRBJ2-7, with D perhaps being TRBD1 or TRBD2 (5 bases each). CDR3 length: 12 residues. Germline V gene data show CDR1 as MNHNY and CDR2 as SVGAGI (reference sequence). CDR3 bases: TGTGTCAGCAGGAACGGGACGGTCGAGCAGTACTTC. Translation gives CVSRNGTVEQYF.

This clonotype was seen a single time. One junction end does not reproduce the germline sequence, and a read error may be involved. This rearrangement joins TRBV28 to TRBJ2-7; perhaps D is TRBD1 or TRBD2 (5 bases each). Per germline, CDR1 MDHEN and CDR2 SYDVKM. The CDR3 runs to 15 residues. The CDR3 reads CASSLTTRGAFDQYF. CDR3 sequence (DNA): TGTGCCAGTAGTTTAACTACTAGGGGCGCCTTCGATCAGTACTTC.

As regards this clonotype: An end of the junction differs from the germline gene, which may be a read error. The V and J genes are TRBV6-1 and TRBJ2-1, with 12 bases identical to TRBD2. The CDR3 is made up of 14 amino acids. Germline-derived CDR1 and CDR2 are MNHNS and SASEGT. The CDR3 region is CASNRTSGDSEQLF. CDR3 nucleotide sequence: TGTGCCAGCAACCGGACTAGCGGGGACAGTGAGCAGCTCTTC.

Note on this clonotype: An end of the junction does not agree with germline; a read error may underlie this. The chain has TRBV5-6 and TRBJ1-6; maybe TRBD1 (6 bases). This CDR3 region has 16 residues. Germline V gene lookup returns CDR1 SGHDT and CDR2 YYEEEE. CDR3 amino acids: CASSPSTGAKASPLLF. The DNA of the CDR3 is TGTGCCAGCAGCCCTAGTACGGGGGCGAAGGCTTCACCCCTCCTCTTT.

Many counts were recorded for this clonotype. The chain links TRBV29-1 to TRBJ1-6; weak D call: TRBD1 (6 bases). Trimming stripped 4 bases from V and 6 bases from J, with 13 bases between. There are 14 residues in the CDR3. Per germline, CDR1 SQVTM and CDR2 ANQGSEA. Written as DNA, the CDR3 is TGCAGCGTTGCGTTCGGCAGGGGTAATTCACCCCTCCACTTT. Translation gives CSVAFGRGNSPLHF.

This clonotype was seen a few times. The gene calls are TRBV11-2 and TRBJ2-7; 9 bases are a match to TRBD1. Per the germline V gene, CDR1 is SGHAT and CDR2 is FQNNGV. This CDR3 spans 15 amino acids. Unmatched junction bases numbered 4, after V lost 2 bases and J lost 2 bases. The CDR3 spells CASSLSGQGAYEQYF. CDR3 coding DNA: TGTGCCAGCAGCTTATCGGGACAGGGAGCCTACGAGCAGTACTTC.

Notes on this clonotype: One end of the junction varies from germline; a read error may be responsible. V gene TRBV11-3 combines with J gene TRBJ2-2; D may be TRBD2 (5 bases). This CDR3 contains 17 residues. Germline V gives CDR1 SGHNT, CDR2 YENEEA. The CDR3 DNA is TGCGCCAGCAGCTCCCCCCAGGACGGACGGAGCACCGGGGAGCTGTTGTTT. This sequence encodes CASSSPQDGRSTGELLF.

V gene TRBV20-1 combines with J gene TRBJ2-2; D tentatively fits TRBD1 or TRBD2 (5 bases each). This CDR3 is 16 amino acids long. The germline V gene has CDR1 DFQATT and CDR2 SNEGSKA (reference sequence). Trimming removed 2 bases from V and 8 bases from J, with 21 bases in between. The CDR3 sequence is CSARKTIGAFSGELFF. The CDR3 bases are TGCAGTGCTAGAAAGACTATCGGGGCGTTCTCTGGGGAGCTGTTTTTT.

V and J are TRBV12-5 and TRBJ2-7, with D perhaps matching TRBD2 (6 bases). V dropped 11 bases and J dropped 5 bases, with 37 bases sitting between them. CDR3 size: 19 residues. Germline CDR1 LGHNT, CDR2 FRNRAP. CDR3 bases: TGTGCTTGTGCTTTGGAGTCTAGCGTCTTTACCACCCACCCGGACGAGCAGTACTTC. This encodes CACALESSVFTTHPDEQYF.

With respect to this clonotype: A much more abundant neighbour one base away suggests this may be a read error. The chain is built from TRBV11-3 and TRBJ2-1; 13 bases match TRBD2. Germline V CDR1 and CDR2: SGHNT, YENEEA. J was trimmed by 11 bases and V by 5 bases; bases with no gene match: 6. The CDR3 spans 14 residues. This CDR3 reads CASSPTGTSGKQFF. CDR3 nucleotide sequence: TGTGCCAGCAGCCCGACCGGGACTAGCGGGAAGCAGTTCTTC.